The 31 T cell receptor beta chains below come from one sample, sequenced in a study of T cells expressing NK-cell markers. TCRdb derives one entry per CDR3 protein from the 5' RACE reads, leaving out DNA. The table counts around 14,000 distinct CDR3 sequences; 50% to 60% lies in the top ten. Sequenced sample: blood T cells: a sorted CD56 or NKG2C T cell subset, CD4+ or CD8+ T cells, or bulk PBMC T cells (not recorded which). Source of these receptors: a man between 18 and 69 years old in good health.

V gene TRBV2 combines with J gene TRBJ1-6. From germline, CDR1 is SNHLY and CDR2 FYNNEI. The CDR3 extends over 16 amino acids. This CDR3 reads CASSRTGSSYNSPLHF.

This chain links TRBV7-2 with TRBJ2-5; TCRdb reports TRBD1, a call that lacks DNA to check it against. The CDR3 is 15 residues long. From germline, CDR1 is SGHTA and CDR2 FQGNSA. This CDR3 reads CASSELTGGVGTQYF.

This chain connects TRBV20-1 to TRBJ2-7; TCRdb calls TRBD2, which cannot be checked without DNA. The V gene's germline CDR1 is DFQATT and CDR2 SNEGSKA (reference sequence). The CDR3 is 16 amino acids. The CDR3 spells CSAFGTSGREFDEQYF.

The V call is TRBV12-3 or TRBV12-4, the J call TRBJ1-2; TCRdb's D call of TRBD1 is untestable without DNA. The CDR3 runs to 14 residues. The CDR3 sequence is CASSSQGATEGYTF.

The chain recombines TRBV24-1 with TRBJ2-2. The CDR3 contains 13 residues. The V gene's germline CDR1 is KGHDR and CDR2 SFDVKD. The CDR3 is CATSAWETGELFF.

CDR3 sequence reads: CASSAGTGGLGSPLHF. The chain links TRBV18 to TRBJ1-6; TCRdb's assignment of TRBD1 cannot be checked, as there is no DNA. The germline CDR1 and CDR2 sequences are KGHSH and LQKENI. The CDR3 contains 16 residues.

The chain combines TRBV5-1 with TRBJ2-3. The CDR3 extends over 13 amino acids. Germline values: CDR1 SGHRS, CDR2 YFSETQ. CDR3 sequence: CASSRPSTDTQYF.

The chain uses TRBV7-9 and TRBJ2-5; the D gene TCRdb calls, TRBD2, cannot be checked with no DNA. Germline V gives CDR1 SEHNR, CDR2 FQNEAQ (reference sequence). The CDR3 extends over 13 amino acids. CDR3 sequence: CASSLPGGETQYF.

This rearrangement joins TRBV18 to TRBJ2-7. Germline V gene sequence: CDR1 KGHSH, CDR2 LQKENI. The CDR3 totals 12 residues. The chain's CDR3 is CASAGSSYEQYF.

The gene calls are TRBV12-3 or TRBV12-4 and TRBJ2-5; TCRdb designates TRBD1, a call that cannot be tested without DNA. The CDR3 is 14 amino acids. CDR3 loop: CASSLIGGRETQYF.

The rearrangement joins TRBV6-1 to TRBJ2-5; TCRdb designates TRBD2, a call that cannot be tested without DNA. CDR1 MNHNS and CDR2 SASEGT come from the germline V gene. The CDR3 runs to 13 residues. Here the CDR3 reads CASSPAGQETQYF.

J is TRBJ2-1 and V is TRBV20-1; TCRdb names TRBD2, which stays unverified in the absence of DNA. Germline CDR1 DFQATT, CDR2 SNEGSKA (reference sequence). The CDR3 runs 15 residues. The CDR3 region is CSAGGLAGTHNEQFF.

The chain recombines TRBV5-1 with TRBJ1-6. The CDR3 covers 13 residues. Germline V gene sequence: CDR1 SGHRS, CDR2 YFSETQ. CDR3 sequence reads: CASSPSEGSPLHF. The complete variable domain, with remaining parts taken from reference TRBV5-1 and TRBJ1-6, reads KAGVTQTPRYLIKTRGQQVTLSCSPISGHRSVSWYQQTPGQGLQFLFEYFSETQRNKGNFPGRFSGRQFSNSRSEMNVSTLELGDSALYLCASSPSEGSPLHFGNGTRLTVT.

This CDR3 is CASSFDLTSSYNEQFF. The J gene is TRBJ2-1, the V gene TRBV12-3 or TRBV12-4. The CDR3 runs to 16 residues.

V usage is TRBV5-1 and J usage is TRBJ1-2; TCRdb lists TRBD1, though no DNA is available to test this call. The germline V gene has CDR1 SGHRS and CDR2 YFSETQ. This CDR3 has 13 amino acids. The CDR3 loop reads CASSLERGYGYTF.

The chain employs TRBV7-2 and TRBJ2-1; TCRdb's D call, TRBD2, is unchecked because there is no DNA. The CDR3 runs to 18 residues. Germline CDR1 is SGHTA and CDR2 is FQGNSA. The chain's CDR3 is CASSLARRVASGRVEQFF.

The chain recombines TRBV30 with TRBJ2-7; TCRdb designates TRBD1, a call that cannot be tested without DNA. Germline CDR1 reads GTSNPN; CDR2 reads SVGIG (reference sequence). CDR3 size: 16 residues. The CDR3: CAWSPDRDRASYEQYF.

The chain has TRBV5-8 and TRBJ1-2; TCRdb names TRBD1, which stays unverified in the absence of DNA. This CDR3 comprises 15 residues. Per the germline V gene, CDR1 is SGHTS and CDR2 is YDEGEE. CDR3 region: CASSLTGLRNYGYTF.

This chain uses TRBV29-1 with TRBJ2-3; TCRdb lists TRBD1, though no DNA is available to test this call. Germline loops: CDR1 SQVTM, CDR2 ANQGSEA. CDR3 length equals 16 residues. The CDR3 reads CSVGASWGKGTDTQYF.

This chain joins TRBV20-1 and TRBJ2-1; no DNA is available, so the TRBD2 call from TCRdb remains unchecked. The CDR3 runs 15 residues. In germline, CDR1 is DFQATT, CDR2 SNEGSKA (reference sequence). CDR3 in amino acids: CSAPKTSGGRDEQFF.

The rearrangement joins TRBV9 to TRBJ2-7. CDR3 length: 14 residues. Germline CDR1 reads SGDLS; CDR2 reads YYNGEE. This chain's CDR3 is CASSVEEGTYEQYF.

This chain links TRBV5-1 with TRBJ1-5; the TCRdb D gene call, TRBD1, has no DNA to confirm it. The V gene's germline CDR1 is SGHRS and CDR2 YFSETQ. The CDR3 is made up of 13 amino acids. The CDR3 sequence: CASGQGPNQPQHF.

The chain joins TRBV20-1 to TRBJ2-5; checking the TCRdb D call of TRBD1 is not possible without DNA. The CDR3 has 14 amino acids. Germline values: CDR1 DFQATT, CDR2 SNEGSKA (reference sequence). The CDR3 protein is CSASLQGPQETQYF.

The chain is built from TRBV3-1 and TRBJ2-3. The CDR3 is 16 residues long. The germline V gene has CDR1 LGHDT and CDR2 YNNKEL (reference sequence). This chain's CDR3 is CASSQEIGVATDTQYF.

This sequence joins TRBV7-8 and TRBJ1-5. Germline lookup yields CDR1 SGHVS and CDR2 FQNEAQ. The CDR3 loop spans 15 amino acids. CDR3 sequence reads: CASSLRLRSNQPQHF. Filled out from reference TRBV7-8 and TRBJ1-5, the complete variable domain reads GAGVSQSPRYKVAKRGQDVALRCDPISGHVSLFWYQQALGQGPEFLTYFQNEAQLDKSGLPSDRFFAERPEGSVSTLKIQRTQQEDSAVYLCASSLRLRSNQPQHFGDGTRLSIL.

The chain recombines TRBV5-1 with TRBJ1-2; TCRdb indicates TRBD1, and absent DNA this call remains unverified. The CDR3 covers 14 residues. Germline CDR1 reads SGHRS; CDR2 reads YFSETQ. The CDR3 here is CASSLDAGTNGYTF. Full variable domain (remainder filled in from reference TRBV5-1 and TRBJ1-2): KAGVTQTPRYLIKTRGQQVTLSCSPISGHRSVSWYQQTPGQGLQFLFEYFSETQRNKGNFPGRFSGRQFSNSRSEMNVSTLELGDSALYLCASSLDAGTNGYTFGSGTRLTVV.

The V and J genes are TRBV7-2 and TRBJ2-7; without DNA, the TCRdb call of TRBD1 cannot be checked. There are 15 residues in the CDR3. Looked up from germline, CDR1 is SGHTA and CDR2 is FQGNSA. CDR3 sequence reads: CASSWDRGLSYEQYF.

The rearrangement links TRBV7-7 to TRBJ2-7; TCRdb's D gene call, TRBD1, goes unchecked for lack of DNA. Germline values: CDR1 SSHAT, CDR2 FNYEAQ (reference sequence). This CDR3 is built from 13 residues. Here the CDR3 reads CASSLTGLAEQYF. Full variable domain (missing parts from reference TRBV7-7 and TRBJ2-7): GAGVSQSPRYKVTKRGQDVTLRCDPISSHATLYWYQQALGQGPEFLTYFNYEAQPDKSGLPSDRFSAERPEGSISTLTIQRTEQRDSAMYRCASSLTGLAEQYFGPGTRLTVT.

The genes are TRBV7-3 and TRBJ2-1; TCRdb outputs TRBD2, but without DNA this stays unchecked. The length of the CDR3 is 16 residues. Germline V lookup: CDR1 SGHTA, CDR2 FQGTGA. The CDR3 is CASSFSGLAVYNEQFF.

V usage is TRBV5-1 and J usage is TRBJ1-3. This CDR3 has 14 residues. CDR1 and CDR2 from the germline V gene are SGHRS and YFSETQ. The CDR3 protein is CASSGGASGNTIYF.

This rearrangement joins TRBV5-4 to TRBJ2-5; TCRdb picks TRBD1, but there is no DNA to check that call. The CDR3 consists of 16 residues. CDR1 and CDR2 (germline): SGHNT, YYREEE (reference sequence). The CDR3 protein is CASSPVPQGAGETQYF.